This T cell receptor (beta chain) was profiled in a study of T cell repertoires in cytomegalovirus infection. In the study overall: Recently identified HLA-C-restricted CMV epitopes and well-studied HLA-B-restricted CMV epitopes were used by the study. Indications of both CMV infection and matching HLA type were provided by public TCR beta signatures. Findings of the study overall: CMV-specific TCR beta clonotypes restricted by HLA-C dominated the ex vivo response.

This clonotype occurred a few times. Its antigen remains unknown. The J segment lost 4 bases and the V segment lost 5 bases, leaving 9 bases of the junction unmatched. The CDR3 runs 15 residues. CDR1 is SEHNR, CDR2 FQNEAQ, per germline (reference sequence). Via MiXCR, TCRdb re-called the reads, giving one row per CDR3 protein. The sample has roughly 570,000 distinct CDR3 sequences; roughly 42% are singletons. The chain uses TRBV7-9 and TRBJ2-7; 9 nucleotides line up with TRBD2. The TCR sequence derives from a human donor in good health (CMV status not recorded). Some clones in this sample may be carry-over from other donors' samples. Sequencing used cultured PBMCs, obtained from culture after CMV antigen stimulation. CDR3 region: CASSPRAGGGYEQYF. The DNA of the CDR3 is TGTGCCAGCAGCCCGCGCGCGGGAGGGGGGTACGAGCAGTACTTC.